Shown below are 20 T cell receptor beta chains from a single sample sequenced in a study of CD8+ T cells in alopecia areata. RNA, once extracted, was reverse transcribed into cDNA for use as the sequencing template. Only in-frame clones appear in the TCRdb table, and some are missing; sequencing was by immunoSEQ multiplex PCR. The table has 150,000 to 200,000 clones, approximately 56% seen once. This material consisted of CD4+ T cells sorted from blood, taken at week 0. The receptors shown here come from a human donor with alopecia areata.

This clone came up a few times. This chain uses TRBV7-9 with TRBJ1-2; no definite D call. The germline CDR1 and CDR2 sequences are SEHNR and FQNEAQ (reference sequence). The germline V and J ends were trimmed by 5 bases and 2 bases, with 15 bases remaining between them. The CDR3 consists of 15 residues. The CDR3 nucleotides read TGTGCCAGCAGCCCTACCCGGGCGGGGAACTATGGCTACACCTTC. Its translation is CASSPTRAGNYGYTF.

The table lists this clone with a few counts. J is TRBJ1-6 and V is TRBV14; D perhaps matches TRBD1 (6 bases). The CDR3 has 15 residues. With 3 bases removed from V and 6 bases from J, the gap between germline ends came to 12 bases. Per germline, CDR1 SGHDN and CDR2 FVKESK. The DNA of the CDR3 is TGTGCCAGCAGCCACCCTACAGGGAGTAATTCACCCCTCCACTTT. It codes for CASSHPTGSNSPLHF.

The CDR3: CASSATNWRERTEAFF. DNA of the CDR3: TGTGCCAGCAGCGCAACAAACTGGCGGGAACGCACTGAAGCTTTCTTT. The chain links TRBV11-2 to TRBJ1-1; the D is unclear. This CDR3 is 16 amino acids long. Germline V lookup: CDR1 SGHAT, CDR2 FQNNGV. Trimming pared 5 bases from V and 4 bases from J, leaving 20 bases between.

J is TRBJ1-1 and V is TRBV19; 10 nucleotides line up with TRBD1. The CDR3 covers 16 residues. Germline-derived CDR1 and CDR2 are LNHDA and SQIVND (reference sequence). The V gene end was trimmed by 2 bases and the J gene end by 4 bases; junction bases not matched to a gene: 7. CDR3 in amino acids: CASSIRPDRGTTEAFF. Here the CDR3 DNA reads TGTGCCAGTAGTATAAGGCCGGACAGGGGGACCACTGAAGCTTTCTTT.

The chain employs TRBV2 and TRBJ2-5, with 8 nucleotides matching TRBD1. CDR1 is SNHLY, CDR2 FYNNEI, per germline. Losses at the gene ends were 10 bases for V and 0 bases for J; bases not matched to a gene: 1. The CDR3 covers 12 residues. CDR3 in DNA: TGTGCCACGGACAGGGACCAAGAGACCCAGTACTTC. The encoded protein is CATDRDQETQYF.

By share, this clone counts as medium-sized. Other nucleotide sequences from this sample produce the same CDR3. This sequence joins TRBV2 and TRBJ1-1; D not certain. V was clipped by 2 bases and J by 1 base, with 5 bases between them. CDR1 is SNHLY, CDR2 FYNNEI, per germline. The CDR3 sequence is 13 residues long. The DNA of the CDR3 is TGTGCCAGCAGTGAACTGGAGAACACTGAAGCTTTCTTT. This gives the protein CASSELENTEAFF.

This clone came up a few times. The V call is TRBV19, the J call TRBJ2-1, with D tentatively TRBD1 or TRBD2 (5 bases each). The germline V gene has CDR1 LNHDA and CDR2 SQIVND (reference sequence). The CDR3 runs to 14 residues. V was cut by 5 bases and J by 9 bases, with 17 bases left in between. CDR3 sequence: CASSSPGRWGEQFF. CDR3 nucleotides: TGTGCCAGTAGTTCGCCGGGACGTTGGGGTGAGCAGTTCTTC.

The V gene is TRBV30, the J gene TRBJ1-6; D gene ambiguous. The CDR3 contains 14 residues. Trimming pared 3 bases from V and 0 bases from J, leaving 6 bases between. CDR1 and CDR2 (germline): GTSNPN, SVGIG (reference sequence). The CDR3 nucleotides are TGTGCCTGGAGAGGTAGCTCCTATAATTCACCCCTCCACTTT. Its protein is CAWRGSSYNSPLHF.

The V and J genes are TRBV18 and TRBJ2-7; no clear D. This CDR3 spans 13 amino acids. Germline values: CDR1 KGHSH, CDR2 LQKENI. Trimming shortened V by 2 bases and J by 5 bases, and 10 bases separated the two germline ends. CDR3 residues: CASSPNGMDEQYF. The CDR3 DNA follows: TGTGCCAGCTCACCAAACGGTATGGACGAGCAGTACTTC.

This chain links TRBV15 with TRBJ1-5; TRBD1 agrees at 9 bases. The CDR3 has 16 amino acids. After removal of 8 bases from V and 6 bases from J, the junction contained 14 bases not matched to a gene. Germline V gene data show CDR1 as LNHNV and CDR2 as YYDKDF (reference sequence). CDR3 residues: CATPGQGRLMAQPQHF. CDR3 bases: TGTGCCACCCCAGGACAGGGGAGGTTAATGGCTCAGCCCCAGCATTTT.

This clone was detected only a few times. This rearrangement joins TRBV19 to TRBJ2-2, with 9 bases fitting TRBD2. From germline, CDR1 is LNHDA and CDR2 SQIVND (reference sequence). The CDR3 contains 16 residues. V was pared by 6 bases and J by 2 bases, with 7 bases of the junction left unmatched. CDR3 bases: TGTGCCAGTAGAGGGGCTAGCGGGGATAACACCGGGGAGCTGTTTTTT. Protein product: CASRGASGDNTGELFF. Supplemented by reference TRBV19 and TRBJ2-2, the full variable domain reads DGGITQSPKYLFRKEGQNVTLSCEQNLNHDAMYWYRQDPGQGLRLIYYSQIVNDFQKGDIAEGYSVSREKKESFPLTVTSAQKNPTAFYLCASRGASGDNTGELFFGEGSRLTVL.

The V gene is TRBV7-9, the J gene TRBJ2-3; the D call may be TRBD1 or TRBD2 (5 bases each). Germline CDR1 SEHNR, CDR2 FQNEAQ (reference sequence). The CDR3 length is 12 residues. V gave up 6 bases and J gave up 14 bases, with 18 bases separating them. The chain's CDR3 is CASRDGTVGWYF. The CDR3 DNA sequence: TGTGCCAGCAGGGATGGGACCGTAGGTTGGTATTTT. The full variable domain, its missing parts supplied by reference TRBV7-9 and TRBJ2-3, is DTGVSQNPRHKITKRGQNVTFRCDPISEHNRLYWYRQTLGQGPEFLTYFQNEAQLEKSRLLSDRFSAERPKGSFSTLEIQRTEQGDSAMYLCASRDGTVGWYFGPGTRLTVL.

V gene TRBV2 combines with J gene TRBJ2-5; tentatively, D is TRBD1 (6 bases). V shed 4 bases and J shed 2 bases, with 11 bases lying between them. In germline, CDR1 is SNHLY, CDR2 FYNNEI. The CDR3 covers 14 residues. CDR3 DNA sequence: TGTGCCAGCAGTGCGGACAGCGCTCAAGAGACCCAGTACTTC. Translated, it gives CASSADSAQETQYF.

The V gene is TRBV30, the J gene TRBJ1-5; D call uncertain. Germline V gene data show CDR1 as GTSNPN and CDR2 as SVGIG (reference sequence). This CDR3 comprises 12 residues. V lost 3 bases and J lost 5, with 8 bases in between. This CDR3 reads CAWSREYQPQHF. CDR3 nucleotides: TGTGCCTGGAGCCGGGAATATCAGCCCCAGCATTTT.

Only one count was recorded for this clone. This rearrangement joins TRBV29-1 to TRBJ1-5; D is ambiguous. With 5 bases removed from V and 3 bases from J, the gap between germline ends came to 11 bases. The germline gives CDR1 SQVTM, CDR2 ANQGSEA. CDR3 length equals 13 residues. The CDR3 sequence: CSVSVTDNQPQHF. The CDR3 nucleotides are TGCAGCGTTTCGGTAACTGACAATCAGCCCCAGCATTTT.

This clone has just a few counts. The V and J genes are TRBV7-8 and TRBJ1-4; possible D gene TRBD1, 5 bases. CDR1 is SGHVS and CDR2 is FQNEAQ in the germline V gene. V shed 1 base and J shed 5 bases, with 8 bases lying between them. The CDR3 covers 14 residues. CDR3 bases: TGTGCCAGCAGCTTAGTCAGGGCAAATGAAAAACTGTTTTTT. It encodes CASSLVRANEKLFF.

In this sample, this clone turned up a few times. This chain connects TRBV5-1 to TRBJ2-3; no clear D. V lost 6 bases, J lost 1 base, and 6 bases lay in between. This CDR3 is built from 12 residues. The germline CDR1 and CDR2 sequences are SGHRS and YFSETQ. The CDR3 reads CASTVGTDTQYF. CDR3 bases: TGCGCCAGCACAGTGGGCACAGATACGCAGTATTTT. Full variable domain (outside the CDR3, taken from reference TRBV5-1 and TRBJ2-3): KAGVTQTPRYLIKTRGQQVTLSCSPISGHRSVSWYQQTPGQGLQFLFEYFSETQRNKGNFPGRFSGRQFSNSRSEMNVSTLELGDSALYLCASTVGTDTQYFGPGTRLTVL.

V and J are TRBV19 and TRBJ2-7; D tentatively fits TRBD1 or TRBD2 (5 bases each). The CDR3 is 17 residues long. Germline V gene data show CDR1 as LNHDA and CDR2 as SQIVND (reference sequence). With 2 bases removed from V and 2 bases from J, the gap between germline ends came to 19 bases. The CDR3: CASSITGNSGHPYEQYF. As DNA, the CDR3 is TGTGCCAGTAGTATAACGGGGAATTCGGGGCACCCCTACGAGCAGTACTTC.

The rearrangement links TRBV5-6 to TRBJ1-3; D might be TRBD1 (5 bases). CDR3 length: 16 residues. Germline values: CDR1 SGHDT, CDR2 YYEEEE. The germline V and J ends were trimmed by 4 bases and 0 bases, with 14 bases remaining between them. Written as DNA, the CDR3 is TGTGCCAGCAGCACCCCCGGGACGAACTCTGGAAACACCATATATTTT. Its protein product is CASSTPGTNSGNTIYF.

J is TRBJ1-2 and V is TRBV27; 11 nucleotides match TRBD1. V lost 7 bases and J lost 2; bases outside the gene matches: 9. Germline CDR1 and CDR2: MNHEY and SMNVEV (reference sequence). The CDR3 spans 16 residues. DNA of the CDR3: TGTGCCAGCACACCCGCTAGGACAGGGGGCAACTATGGCTACACCTTC. Its translation: CASTPARTGGNYGYTF.